A selection of T cell receptor beta chains follows, all from one sample in a study of blood T cell repertoires in COVID-19. Sequenced by immunoSEQ multiplex PCR; TCRdb stores in-frame clones only, minus some. Among tens of thousands of clones listed, 70% to 90% were seen once. The source material was peripheral blood. These receptors all come from a woman between 65 and 79 years old with acute or convalescent COVID-19. The conserved cysteine and the conserved F or W are not part of the CDR3 here.

J gene: TRBJ1-5; V gene: TRBV28; CDR3 protein: ASSPPPQGSRGNQPQH
J gene: TRBJ2-5; V gene: TRBV27; CDR3 protein: ASSLWARETQY
J gene: TRBJ1-5; V gene: TRBV30; CDR3 protein: AWSAQDNQPQH
J gene: TRBJ2-2; V gene: TRBV12-5; CDR3 protein: ASGFWPAGELF
J gene: TRBJ2-1; V gene: TRBV7-9; CDR3 protein: ASSLSAGGLNEQF
J gene: TRBJ2-7; V gene: TRBV18; CDR3 protein: ASSPGLAGVSYEQY
J gene: TRBJ2-3; V gene: TRBV5-1; CDR3 protein: ASSLEGRGSDTQY
J gene: TRBJ1-1; V gene: TRBV10-3; CDR3 protein: AISLGSGYEAF
J gene: TRBJ2-7; V gene: TRBV30; CDR3 protein: AWIGFWTSGAAYEQY
J gene: TRBJ1-4; V gene: TRBV27; CDR3 protein: ASSSTPRSNEKLF
J gene: TRBJ1-6; V gene: TRBV9; CDR3 protein: ASSVASGTGSYNSPLH
J gene: TRBJ1-6; V gene: TRBV10-1; CDR3 protein: ASRRTGESPLH
J gene: TRBJ1-2; V gene: TRBV3-1/TRBV3-2; CDR3 protein: ASSRQGGGYT
J gene: TRBJ2-4; V gene: TRBV28; CDR3 protein: ASRGPGSKNIQY
J gene: TRBJ1-4; V gene: TRBV6-5; CDR3 protein: ASSYSTPTNEKLF
J gene: TRBJ2-5; V gene: TRBV19; CDR3 protein: ASSMTGSGFTETQY
J gene: TRBJ2-1; V gene: TRBV3-1/TRBV3-2; CDR3 protein: ASSIDAGRGNEQF
J gene: TRBJ2-1; V gene: TRBV11-2; CDR3 protein: ASSSSSGGYNEQF
J gene: TRBJ2-5; V gene: TRBV19; CDR3 protein: ASKVQGSYQETQY
J gene: TRBJ2-1; V gene: TRBV7-9; CDR3 protein: ASSPRVAGQYNEQF
J gene: TRBJ2-3; V gene: TRBV5-6; CDR3 protein: ASSLGALADTQY
J gene: TRBJ1-4; V gene: TRBV4-1; CDR3 protein: ASSQPYRGATNEKLF
J gene: TRBJ1-5; V gene: TRBV10-2; CDR3 protein: ASSRTGMGNQPQH
J gene: TRBJ2-3; V gene: TRBV7-6; CDR3 protein: ASSLEPGLPTDTQY
J gene: TRBJ1-3; V gene: TRBV7-3; CDR3 protein: ASSLGDRSSGNTIY
J gene: TRBJ1-1; V gene: TRBV9; CDR3 protein: ASSVGGFTEAF
J gene: TRBJ1-1; V gene: TRBV18; CDR3 protein: ASSQGQGSMNTEAF
J gene: TRBJ2-7; V gene: TRBV6-5; CDR3 protein: ASRDPRGGAFW
J gene: TRBJ2-5; V gene: TRBV5-1; CDR3 protein: ASSLEGLEGETQY
J gene: TRBJ2-5; V gene: TRBV7-7; CDR3 protein: ASSLEQGVQTQY
J gene: TRBJ2-7; V gene: TRBV7-8; CDR3 protein: ASSLDSPYEQY
J gene: TRBJ2-2; V gene: TRBV28; CDR3 protein: ASKGAPNTGELF
J gene: TRBJ2-3; V gene: TRBV12-3/TRBV12-4; CDR3 protein: ASSRDRSDTQY
J gene: TRBJ2-2; V gene: TRBV6-2/TRBV6-3; CDR3 protein: ASSPRYGELF
J gene: TRBJ2-6; V gene: TRBV28; CDR3 protein: ASKSGSGANVLT
J gene: TRBJ1-1; V gene: TRBV2; CDR3 protein: ASSEGQGDYTEAF
J gene: TRBJ2-7; V gene: TRBV4-1; CDR3 protein: ASSHLAGGSYEQY
J gene: TRBJ1-6; V gene: TRBV18; CDR3 protein: ASSPVRNSPLH
J gene: TRBJ2-1; V gene: TRBV29-1; CDR3 protein: SVAVDPTGNEQF
J gene: TRBJ1-5; V gene: TRBV28; CDR3 protein: ASSPGQRLSNQPQH
J gene: TRBJ1-2; V gene: TRBV9; CDR3 protein: ASSSAGVSLGYT
J gene: TRBJ2-5; V gene: TRBV28; CDR3 protein: ASSQHGTVQETQY
J gene: TRBJ2-6; V gene: TRBV19; CDR3 protein: ASYSLGSGANVLT
J gene: TRBJ2-5; V gene: TRBV3-1/TRBV3-2; CDR3 protein: ASRPVPGQGGVETQY
J gene: TRBJ1-5; V gene: TRBV6-1; CDR3 protein: ASSYTGDQPQH
J gene: TRBJ1-4; V gene: TRBV6-4; CDR3 protein: ANYRTFISLQSTNEKLF
J gene: TRBJ2-5; V gene: TRBV29-1; CDR3 protein: SVGLVTQETQY
J gene: TRBJ2-3; V gene: TRBV7-3; CDR3 protein: ASSLFAGQSTDTQY
J gene: TRBJ2-1; V gene: TRBV5-4; CDR3 protein: ASSFGTPSYNEQF
J gene: TRBJ1-1; V gene: TRBV3-1/TRBV3-2; CDR3 protein: ASSQSGVHTEAF
J gene: TRBJ1-5; V gene: TRBV7-2; CDR3 protein: ASSLGPEPIQPQH
J gene: TRBJ1-5; V gene: TRBV19; CDR3 protein: ASRDRVGSNQPQH
J gene: TRBJ2-5; V gene: TRBV5-1; CDR3 protein: ASSLSFSLFQETQY
J gene: TRBJ1-4; V gene: TRBV20-1; CDR3 protein: SASLGGRTNEKLF
J gene: TRBJ1-5; V gene: TRBV4-1; CDR3 protein: ASRLGWGDNQPQH
J gene: TRBJ2-5; V gene: TRBV25-1; CDR3 protein: ASRAGQGRWETQY
J gene: TRBJ2-3; V gene: TRBV19; CDR3 protein: ASSERPGLAGGPRGTDTQY
J gene: TRBJ2-7; V gene: TRBV20-1; CDR3 protein: SASQGGATEQY
J gene: TRBJ1-2; V gene: TRBV7-8; CDR3 protein: ASSFGTGQNYGYT